This T cell receptor beta chain was sequenced in a study of CD8 T cells in Susac syndrome. Study as a whole: The Susac syndrome patients that were sequenced included roughly six with active disease and under 10 in remission. Study outcomes and limitations: CD4+ repertoires of Susac syndrome patients lacked detectable clonal expansion.

RNA in amounts of about 0.45 to 1 ug was reverse transcribed with random hexamers. An immunoSEQ multiplex PCR amplified TCR beta CDR3 over 54 Vbeta and 13 Jbeta. TCRdb itself ran the immunoSEQ multiplex PCR reads through MiXCR, one entry per CDR3 protein. This sample yields 150,000 or so distinct CDR3 sequences, of which approximately 95% are seen a single time; 0.13% to 0.15% belongs to the top ten. Peripheral blood CD8+ and CD4+ T cells were profiled by TCR beta sequencing. Worth noting for this clonotype: As yet, its antigen is unknown.

V was trimmed by 5 bases and J by 5 bases, leaving 14 bases between them. There are 14 residues in the CDR3. Germline V gene sequence: CDR1 PRHDT, CDR2 FYEKMQ (reference sequence). The TCR comes from a human donor with Susac syndrome. This sequence joins TRBV13 and TRBJ2-3; D ambiguous. What was sequenced was CD4+ T cells from PBMCs. CDR3 DNA: TGTGCCAGCAGCCAACCGGCGGACGGAGATACGCAGTATTTT. Translating gives CASSQPADGDTQYF.